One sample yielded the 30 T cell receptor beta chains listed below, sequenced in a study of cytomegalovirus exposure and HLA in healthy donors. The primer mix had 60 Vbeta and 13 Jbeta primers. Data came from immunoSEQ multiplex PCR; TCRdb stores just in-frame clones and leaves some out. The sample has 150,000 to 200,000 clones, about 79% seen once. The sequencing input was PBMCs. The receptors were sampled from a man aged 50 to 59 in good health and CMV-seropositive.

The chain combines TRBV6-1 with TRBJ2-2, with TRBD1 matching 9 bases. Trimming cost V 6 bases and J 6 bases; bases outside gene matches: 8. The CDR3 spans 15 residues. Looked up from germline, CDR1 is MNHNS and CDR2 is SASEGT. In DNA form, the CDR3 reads TGTGCCAGCAGGGGACAGGGCACGAGGGCCGGGGAGCTGTTTTTT. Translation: CASRGQGTRAGELFF.

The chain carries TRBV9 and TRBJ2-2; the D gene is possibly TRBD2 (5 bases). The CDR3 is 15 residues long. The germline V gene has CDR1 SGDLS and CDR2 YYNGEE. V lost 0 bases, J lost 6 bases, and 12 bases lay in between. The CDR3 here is CASSVGVARAGELFF. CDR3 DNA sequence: TGTGCCAGCAGCGTAGGAGTGGCGCGGGCCGGGGAGCTGTTTTTT.

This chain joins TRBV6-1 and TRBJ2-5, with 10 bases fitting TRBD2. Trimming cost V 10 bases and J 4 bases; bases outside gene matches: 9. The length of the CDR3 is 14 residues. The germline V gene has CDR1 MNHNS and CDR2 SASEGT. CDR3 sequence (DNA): TGTGCCACTGGTGGTAGCGGGGGGAGAGAGACCCAGTACTTC. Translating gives CATGGSGGRETQYF.

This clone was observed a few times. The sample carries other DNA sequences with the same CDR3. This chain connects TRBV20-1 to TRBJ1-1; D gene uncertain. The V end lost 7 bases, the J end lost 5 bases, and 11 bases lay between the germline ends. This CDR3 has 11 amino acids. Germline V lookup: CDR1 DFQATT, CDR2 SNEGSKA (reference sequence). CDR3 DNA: TGCAGTGTTGGCAGAGGGACTGAAGCTTTCTTT. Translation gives CSVGRGTEAFF.

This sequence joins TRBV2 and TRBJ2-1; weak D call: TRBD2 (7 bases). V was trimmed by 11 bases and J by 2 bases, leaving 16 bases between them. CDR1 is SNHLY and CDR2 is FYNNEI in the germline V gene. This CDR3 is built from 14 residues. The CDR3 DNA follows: TGTGCCGGGGGGGGGACAACCCCCTACAATGAGCAGTTCTTC. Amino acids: CAGGGTTPYNEQFF. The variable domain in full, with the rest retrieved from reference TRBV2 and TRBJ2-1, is EPEVTQTPSHQVTQMGQEVILRCVPISNHLYFYWYRQILGQKVEFLVSFYNNEISEKSEIFDDQFSVERPDGSNFTLKIRSTKLEDSAMYFCAGGGTTPYNEQFFGPGTRLTVL.

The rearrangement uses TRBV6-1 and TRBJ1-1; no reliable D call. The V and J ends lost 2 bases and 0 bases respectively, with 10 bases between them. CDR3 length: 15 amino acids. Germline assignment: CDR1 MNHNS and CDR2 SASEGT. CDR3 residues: CASSELGRMNTEAFF. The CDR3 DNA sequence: TGTGCCAGCAGTGAATTGGGCAGAATGAACACTGAAGCTTTCTTT.

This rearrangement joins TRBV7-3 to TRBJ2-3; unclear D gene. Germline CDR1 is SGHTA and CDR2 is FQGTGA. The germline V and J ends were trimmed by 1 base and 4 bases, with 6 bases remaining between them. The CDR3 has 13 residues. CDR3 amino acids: CASSLIGPDTQYF. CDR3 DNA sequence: TGTGCCAGCAGCTTAATTGGCCCAGATACGCAGTATTTT. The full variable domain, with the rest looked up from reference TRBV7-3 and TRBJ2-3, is GAGVSQTPSNKVTEKGKYVELRCDPISGHTALYWYRQSLGQGPEFLIYFQGTGAADDSGLPNDRFFAVRPEGSVSTLKIQRTERGDSAVYLCASSLIGPDTQYFGPGTRLTVL.

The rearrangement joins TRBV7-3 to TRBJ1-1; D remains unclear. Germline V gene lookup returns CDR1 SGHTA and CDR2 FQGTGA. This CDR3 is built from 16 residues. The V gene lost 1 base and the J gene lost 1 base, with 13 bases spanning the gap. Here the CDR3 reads CASSLNPRGSNTEAFF. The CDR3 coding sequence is TGTGCCAGCAGCTTAAACCCACGGGGTTCGAACACTGAAGCTTTCTTT.

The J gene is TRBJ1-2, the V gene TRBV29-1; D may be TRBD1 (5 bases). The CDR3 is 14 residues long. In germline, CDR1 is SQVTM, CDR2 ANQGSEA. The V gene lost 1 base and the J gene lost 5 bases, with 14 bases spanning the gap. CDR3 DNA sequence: TGCAGCGTTGAAGGCGGGGATGGGGGATATGGCTACACCTTC. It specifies CSVEGGDGGYGYTF.

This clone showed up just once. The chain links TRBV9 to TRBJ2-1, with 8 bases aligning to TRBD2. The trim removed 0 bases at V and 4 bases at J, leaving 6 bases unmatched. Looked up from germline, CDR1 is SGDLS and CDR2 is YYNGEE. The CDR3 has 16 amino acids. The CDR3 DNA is TGTGCCAGCAGCGTAGCTCAAGCGGGGGCTTACAATGAGCAGTTCTTC. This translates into CASSVAQAGAYNEQFF.

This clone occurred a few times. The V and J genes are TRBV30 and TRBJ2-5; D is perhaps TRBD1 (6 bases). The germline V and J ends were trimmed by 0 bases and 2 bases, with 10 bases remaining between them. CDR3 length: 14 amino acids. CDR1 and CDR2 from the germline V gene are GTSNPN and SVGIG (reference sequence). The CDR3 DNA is TGTGCCTGGAGTGTTAAGGGGGTTCAAGAGACCCAGTACTTC. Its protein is CAWSVKGVQETQYF.

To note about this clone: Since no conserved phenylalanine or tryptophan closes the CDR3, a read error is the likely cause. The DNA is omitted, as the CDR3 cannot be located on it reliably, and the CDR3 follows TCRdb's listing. The chain's CDR3 is CASSEGGQPPR. The chain couples TRBV10-2 to TRBJ1-6; the DNA was not used to check the table's D call, TRBD1. The CDR3 totals 11 residues, both ends included. Germline CDR1 is WSHSY and CDR2 is SAAADI.

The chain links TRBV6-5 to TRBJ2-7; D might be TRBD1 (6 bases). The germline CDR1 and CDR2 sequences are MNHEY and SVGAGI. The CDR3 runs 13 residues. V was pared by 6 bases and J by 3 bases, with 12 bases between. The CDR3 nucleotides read TGTGCCAGCAGAAATGGACAGCTCTACGAGCAGTACTTC. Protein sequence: CASRNGQLYEQYF.

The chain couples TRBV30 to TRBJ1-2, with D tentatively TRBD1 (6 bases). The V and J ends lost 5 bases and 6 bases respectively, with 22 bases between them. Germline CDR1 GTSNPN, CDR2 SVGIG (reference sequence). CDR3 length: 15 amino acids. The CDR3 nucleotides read TGTGCCTGGTTTAGGAACAGGGCGGAAAAAAATGGCTACACCTTC. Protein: CAWFRNRAEKNGYTF.

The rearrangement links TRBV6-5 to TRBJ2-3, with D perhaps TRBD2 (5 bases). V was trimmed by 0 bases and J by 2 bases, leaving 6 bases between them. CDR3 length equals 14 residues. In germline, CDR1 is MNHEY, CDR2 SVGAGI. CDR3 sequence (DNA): TGTGCCAGCAGTTACTCGCTAGCCACAGATACGCAGTATTTT. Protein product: CASSYSLATDTQYF.

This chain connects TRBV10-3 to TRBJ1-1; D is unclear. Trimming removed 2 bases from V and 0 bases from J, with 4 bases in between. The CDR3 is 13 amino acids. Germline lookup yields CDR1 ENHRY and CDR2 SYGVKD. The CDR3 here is CAISEPVNTEAFF. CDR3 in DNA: TGTGCCATCAGTGAGCCGGTGAACACTGAAGCTTTCTTT.

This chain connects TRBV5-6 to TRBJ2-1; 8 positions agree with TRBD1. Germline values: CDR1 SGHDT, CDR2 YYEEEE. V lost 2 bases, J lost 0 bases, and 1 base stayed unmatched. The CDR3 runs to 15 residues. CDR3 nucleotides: TGTGCCAGCAGCTTCGGGACAGGCTCCTACAATGAGCAGTTCTTC. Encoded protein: CASSFGTGSYNEQFF.

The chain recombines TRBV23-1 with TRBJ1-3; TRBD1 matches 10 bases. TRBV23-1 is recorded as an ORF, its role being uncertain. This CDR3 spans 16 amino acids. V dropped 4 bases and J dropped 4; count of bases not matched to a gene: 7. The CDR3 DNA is TGCGCCAGCAGTCTAAAGGGGACAGGGGACGGAAACACCATATATTTT. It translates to CASSLKGTGDGNTIYF.

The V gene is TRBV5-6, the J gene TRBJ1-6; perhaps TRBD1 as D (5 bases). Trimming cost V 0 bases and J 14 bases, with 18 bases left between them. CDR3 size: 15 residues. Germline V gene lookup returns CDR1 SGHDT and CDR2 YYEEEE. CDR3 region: CASSLGAGPRLALHF. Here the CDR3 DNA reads TGTGCCAGCAGCTTGGGGGCAGGGCCGCGACTCGCCCTCCACTTT.

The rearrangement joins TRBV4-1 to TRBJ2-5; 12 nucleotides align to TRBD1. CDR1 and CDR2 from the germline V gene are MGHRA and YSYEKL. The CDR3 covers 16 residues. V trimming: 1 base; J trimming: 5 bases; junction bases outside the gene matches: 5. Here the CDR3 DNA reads TGCGCCAGCAGCCAAGGCGGGACAGGGGGCCTTGAGACCCAGTACTTC. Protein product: CASSQGGTGGLETQYF.

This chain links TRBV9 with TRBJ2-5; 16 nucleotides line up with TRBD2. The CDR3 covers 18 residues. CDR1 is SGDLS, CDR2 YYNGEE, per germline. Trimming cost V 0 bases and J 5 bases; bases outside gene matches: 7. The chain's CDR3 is CASSVDGGLAGGLETQYF. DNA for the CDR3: TGTGCCAGCAGCGTAGATGGGGGACTAGCGGGAGGGCTGGAGACCCAGTACTTC.

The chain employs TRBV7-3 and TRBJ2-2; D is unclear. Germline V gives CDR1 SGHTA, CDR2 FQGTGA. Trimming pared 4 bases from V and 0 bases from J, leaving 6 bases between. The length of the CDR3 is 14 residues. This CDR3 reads CASSSVPNTGELFF. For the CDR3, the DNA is TGTGCCAGCAGCTCGGTACCGAACACCGGGGAGCTGTTTTTT.

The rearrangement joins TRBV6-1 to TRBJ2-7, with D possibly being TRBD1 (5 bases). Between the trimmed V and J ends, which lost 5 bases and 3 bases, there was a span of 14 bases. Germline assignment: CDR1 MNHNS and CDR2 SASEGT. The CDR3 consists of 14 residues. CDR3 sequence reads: CASSNPTDLYEQYF. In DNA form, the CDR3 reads TGTGCCAGCAGTAACCCGACAGATCTCTACGAGCAGTACTTC.

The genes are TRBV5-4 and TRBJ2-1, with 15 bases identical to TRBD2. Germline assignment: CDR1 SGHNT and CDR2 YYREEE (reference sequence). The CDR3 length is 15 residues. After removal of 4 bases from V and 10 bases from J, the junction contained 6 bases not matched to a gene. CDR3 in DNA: TGTGCCAGCAGCCCCTGGACTAGCGGGAGGGAGGAGCAGTTCTTC. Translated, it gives CASSPWTSGREEQFF. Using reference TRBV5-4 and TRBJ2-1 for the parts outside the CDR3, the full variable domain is ETGVTQSPTHLIKTRGQQVTLRCSSQSGHNTVSWYQQALGQGPQFIFQYYREEENGRGNFPPRFSGLQFPNYSSELNVNALELDDSALYLCASSPWTSGREEQFFGPGTRLTVL.

The CDR3 is CASSFRGGTDTQYF. CDR3 sequence (DNA): TGTGCCAGCAGCTTTCGCGGGGGCACAGATACGCAGTATTTT. The genes are TRBV7-7 and TRBJ2-3, with D tentatively TRBD2 (6 bases). Germline CDR1 SSHAT, CDR2 FNYEAQ (reference sequence). Trimming stripped 3 bases from V and 1 base from J, with 8 bases between. The CDR3 extends over 14 amino acids.

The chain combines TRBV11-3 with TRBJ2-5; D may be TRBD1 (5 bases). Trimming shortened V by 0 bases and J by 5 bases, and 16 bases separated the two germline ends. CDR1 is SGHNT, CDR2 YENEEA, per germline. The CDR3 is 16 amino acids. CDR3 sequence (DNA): TGTGCCAGCAGCTTAGATCTTGGCGCTCCAGGGGAGACCCAGTACTTC. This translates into CASSLDLGAPGETQYF. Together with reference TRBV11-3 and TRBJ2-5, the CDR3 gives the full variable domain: EAGVVQSPRYKIIEKKQPVAFWCNPISGHNTLYWYLQNLGQGPELLIRYENEEAVDDSQLPKDRFSAERLKGVDSTLKIQPAELGDSAVYLCASSLDLGAPGETQYFGPGTRLLVL.

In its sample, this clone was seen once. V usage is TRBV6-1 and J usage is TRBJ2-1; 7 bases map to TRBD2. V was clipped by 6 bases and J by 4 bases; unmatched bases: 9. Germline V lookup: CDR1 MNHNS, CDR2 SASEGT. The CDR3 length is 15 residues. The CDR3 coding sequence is TGTGCCAGCAGGGGAGGGAGAACGGCTTACAATGAGCAGTTCTTC. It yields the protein CASRGGRTAYNEQFF.

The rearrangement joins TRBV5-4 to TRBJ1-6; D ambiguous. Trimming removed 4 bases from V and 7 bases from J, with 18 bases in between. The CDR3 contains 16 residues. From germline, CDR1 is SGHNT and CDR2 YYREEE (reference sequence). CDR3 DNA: TGTGCCAGCAGCCGTGACCCGGCCGGGGTAAATTCACCCCTCCACTTT. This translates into CASSRDPAGVNSPLHF.

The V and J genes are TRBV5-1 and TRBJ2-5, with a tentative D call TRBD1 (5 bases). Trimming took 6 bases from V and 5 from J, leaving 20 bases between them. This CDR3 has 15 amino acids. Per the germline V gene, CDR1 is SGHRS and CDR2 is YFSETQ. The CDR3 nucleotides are TGCGCCAGCAAAGGGCCAGGCAGGGCGGCGGAGACCCAGTACTTC. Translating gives CASKGPGRAAETQYF.

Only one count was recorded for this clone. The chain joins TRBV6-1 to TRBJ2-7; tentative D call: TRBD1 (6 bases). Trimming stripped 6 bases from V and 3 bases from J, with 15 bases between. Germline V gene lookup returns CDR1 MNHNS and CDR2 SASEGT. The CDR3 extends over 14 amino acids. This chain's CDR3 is CASSPGVNGYEQYV. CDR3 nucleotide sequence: TGTGCCAGCAGCCCAGGGGTAAATGGCTACGAGCAGTACGTC.